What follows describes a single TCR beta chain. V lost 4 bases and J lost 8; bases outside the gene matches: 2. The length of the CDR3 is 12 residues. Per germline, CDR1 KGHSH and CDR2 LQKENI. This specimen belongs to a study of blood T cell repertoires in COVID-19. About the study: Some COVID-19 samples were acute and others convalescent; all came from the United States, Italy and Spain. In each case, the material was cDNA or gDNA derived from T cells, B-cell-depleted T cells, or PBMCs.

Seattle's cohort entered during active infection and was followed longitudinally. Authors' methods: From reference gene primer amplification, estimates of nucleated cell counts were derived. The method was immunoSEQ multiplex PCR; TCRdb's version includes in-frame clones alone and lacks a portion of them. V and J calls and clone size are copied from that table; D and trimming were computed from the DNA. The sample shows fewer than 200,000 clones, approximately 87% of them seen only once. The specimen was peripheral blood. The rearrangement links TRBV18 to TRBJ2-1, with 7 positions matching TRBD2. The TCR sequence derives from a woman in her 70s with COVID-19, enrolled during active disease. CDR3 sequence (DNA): TGTGCCAGCTCACAAACTAGCGATGAGCAGTTCTTC. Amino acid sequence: CASSQTSDEQFF.